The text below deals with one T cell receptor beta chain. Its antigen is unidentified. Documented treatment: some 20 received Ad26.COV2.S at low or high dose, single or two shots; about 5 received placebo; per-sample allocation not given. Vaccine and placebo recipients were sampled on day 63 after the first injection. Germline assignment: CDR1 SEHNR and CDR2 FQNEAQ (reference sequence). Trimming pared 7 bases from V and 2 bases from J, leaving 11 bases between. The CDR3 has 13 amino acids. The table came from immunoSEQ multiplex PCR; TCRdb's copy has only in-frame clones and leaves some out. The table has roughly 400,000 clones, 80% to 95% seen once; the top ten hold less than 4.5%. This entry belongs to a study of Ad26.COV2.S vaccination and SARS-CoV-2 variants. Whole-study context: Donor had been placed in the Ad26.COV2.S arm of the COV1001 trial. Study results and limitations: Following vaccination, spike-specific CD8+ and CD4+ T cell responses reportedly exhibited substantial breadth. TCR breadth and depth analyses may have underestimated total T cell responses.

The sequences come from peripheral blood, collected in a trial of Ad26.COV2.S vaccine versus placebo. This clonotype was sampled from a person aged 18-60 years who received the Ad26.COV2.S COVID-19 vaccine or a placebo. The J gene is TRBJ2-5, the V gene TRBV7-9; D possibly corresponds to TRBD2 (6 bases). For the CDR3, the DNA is TGTGCCAGCATTGGGCGGGATCAAGAGACCCAGTACTTC. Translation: CASIGRDQETQYF.